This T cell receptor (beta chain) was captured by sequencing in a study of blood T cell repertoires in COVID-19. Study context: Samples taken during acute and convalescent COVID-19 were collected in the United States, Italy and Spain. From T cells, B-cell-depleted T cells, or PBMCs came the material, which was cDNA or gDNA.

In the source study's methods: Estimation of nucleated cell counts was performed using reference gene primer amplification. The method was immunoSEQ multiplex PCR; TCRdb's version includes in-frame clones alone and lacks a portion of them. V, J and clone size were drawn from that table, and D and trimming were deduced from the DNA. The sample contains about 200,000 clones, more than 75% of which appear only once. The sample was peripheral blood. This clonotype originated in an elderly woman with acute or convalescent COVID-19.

The CDR3 region is CASSVTGSLNDYTF. In DNA form, the CDR3 reads TGTGCCAGCAGCGTTACAGGGAGTTTAAATGACTACACCTTC. The chain recombines TRBV9 with TRBJ1-2, with D perhaps matching TRBD1 (6 bases). Trimming removed 2 bases from V and 10 bases from J, with 18 bases in between. The CDR3 has 14 amino acids. Per the germline V gene, CDR1 is SGDLS and CDR2 is YYNGEE.